A single sample gave rise to the 25 T cell receptor beta chains below, sequenced in a study of cytomegalovirus exposure and HLA in healthy donors. Amplification used 60 Vbeta primers and 13 Jbeta primers. Profiled with immunoSEQ multiplex PCR; TCRdb holds only in-frame clones, not every one. The sample contains roughly 140,000 clones, roughly 76% of which appear only once. Sequenced sample: PBMCs. Receptors were obtained from a human donor in good health.

The gene calls are TRBV11-3 and TRBJ2-7; a possible D gene is TRBD2 (6 bases). The V gene lost 3 bases and the J gene lost 5 bases, with 8 bases spanning the gap. The length of the CDR3 is 12 residues. The germline V gene encodes CDR1 SGHNT and CDR2 YENEEA. Here the CDR3 reads CASSLEGHEQYF. CDR3 coding DNA: TGTGCCAGCAGCTTGGAGGGACACGAGCAGTACTTC.

CDR3 sequence: CASSPEPDRSGYTF. The DNA of the CDR3 is TGTGCCAGCTCACCAGAACCCGACAGGAGTGGCTACACCTTC. The J gene is TRBJ1-2, the V gene TRBV18, with D maybe TRBD1 (6 bases). V lost 2 bases to trimming and J lost 7 bases, with 14 bases between them. There are 14 residues in the CDR3. Germline V CDR1 and CDR2: KGHSH, LQKENI.

This chain's CDR3 is CASRESLAEQYF. As DNA, the CDR3 is TGTGCCAGCAGAGAAAGTCTAGCCGAGCAGTACTTC. This chain links TRBV2 with TRBJ2-7, with D possibly TRBD2 on 5 matching bases. V was shortened by 6 bases and J by 6 bases, with 12 bases between the two germline ends. CDR1 and CDR2 (germline): SNHLY, FYNNEI. This CDR3 has 12 residues.

The J gene is TRBJ1-4, the V gene TRBV7-9; 11 bases match TRBD1. Germline V gene data show CDR1 as SEHNR and CDR2 as FQNEAQ (reference sequence). This CDR3 is 16 amino acids long. The V and J ends lost 0 bases and 6 bases, in that order; junction bases with no gene match: 3. In DNA, the CDR3 is TGTGCCAGCAGCTTAGCCGGGACAGGGGGGTATGAAAAACTGTTTTTT. Translating it yields CASSLAGTGGYEKLFF.

The table lists this clone with a count of one. The chain uses TRBV6-5 and TRBJ1-1; D is uncertain. Trimming took 6 bases from V and 0 from J, leaving 11 bases between them. Per germline, CDR1 MNHEY and CDR2 SVGAGI. The CDR3 extends over 14 amino acids. The CDR3 DNA is TGTGCCAGCAGGGGGAGTAACATGAACACTGAAGCTTTCTTT. It specifies CASRGSNMNTEAFF.

The chain's CDR3 is CASSLGVRGGRSLYNEQFF. The DNA for the CDR3 is TGTGCCAGCAGCTTAGGGGTCCGGGGGGGCCGGTCACTTTACAATGAGCAGTTCTTC. The genes are TRBV7-8 and TRBJ2-1; 8 bases map to TRBD2. The junction had 15 bases not matched to a gene; V was cut back by 1 base and J by 4 bases. Germline assignment: CDR1 SGHVS and CDR2 FQNEAQ. This CDR3 region has 19 residues.

This clone was found a few times. Here the CDR3 reads CASSTGTSSEQYF. For the CDR3, the DNA is TGCGCCAGCAGTACCGGGACTAGTAGTGAGCAGTACTTC. The V gene is TRBV5-1, the J gene TRBJ2-7, with 8 bases identical to TRBD2. Germline V gene data show CDR1 as SGHRS and CDR2 as YFSETQ. The length of the CDR3 is 13 residues. Losses at the gene ends were 5 bases for V and 7 bases for J; bases not matched to a gene: 8. The full variable domain, rest sourced from reference TRBV5-1 and TRBJ2-7, is KAGVTQTPRYLIKTRGQQVTLSCSPISGHRSVSWYQQTPGQGLQFLFEYFSETQRNKGNFPGRFSGRQFSNSRSEMNVSTLELGDSALYLCASSTGTSSEQYFGPGTRLTVT.

The gene calls are TRBV28 and TRBJ2-5; D perhaps matches TRBD2 (7 bases). Per germline, CDR1 MDHEN and CDR2 SYDVKM. This CDR3 is 16 amino acids long. The V and J ends lost 8 bases and 4 bases respectively, with 23 bases between them. CDR3 DNA: TGTGCCAGCCGAAGGGGGGGGGCGGTGGGATCAGAGACCCAGTACTTC. Amino acids: CASRRGGAVGSETQYF. Drawing the rest from reference TRBV28 and TRBJ2-5, the complete variable domain is DVKVTQSSRYLVKRTGEKVFLECVQDMDHENMFWYRQDPGLGLRLIYFSYDVKMKEKGDIPEGYSVSREKKERFSLILESASTNQTSMYLCASRRGGAVGSETQYFGPGTRLLVL.

The V gene is TRBV14, the J gene TRBJ2-7; D uncertain. V was clipped by 4 bases and J by 3 bases, with 10 bases between them. The CDR3 loop spans 13 amino acids. Looked up from germline, CDR1 is SGHDN and CDR2 is FVKESK. CDR3 sequence reads: CASSRINYYEQYF. The CDR3 nucleotides read TGTGCCAGCAGCCGAATAAACTACTACGAGCAGTACTTC.

The genes are TRBV29-1 and TRBJ1-1, with D perhaps TRBD1 (6 bases). Trimming shortened V by 4 bases and J by 10 bases, and 19 bases separated the two germline ends. The germline CDR1 and CDR2 sequences are SQVTM and ANQGSEA. CDR3 length: 13 residues. This CDR3 reads CSVGTGPQGGAFF. The CDR3 bases are TGCAGCGTTGGCACGGGACCCCAAGGGGGAGCTTTCTTT.

Only one count was recorded for this clone. The chain joins TRBV10-2 to TRBJ2-1; D may be TRBD2 (6 bases). The CDR3 extends over 15 amino acids. Trimming cost V 2 bases and J 2 bases, with 10 bases left between them. Germline CDR1 reads WSHSY; CDR2 reads SAAADI. The CDR3 sequence is CASSETPGAYNEQFF. CDR3 DNA sequence: TGCGCCAGCAGTGAGACGCCGGGAGCCTACAATGAGCAGTTCTTC.

This chain connects TRBV5-4 to TRBJ1-1; D is undetermined. The CDR3 runs to 14 residues. Germline V CDR1 and CDR2: SGHNT, YYREEE (reference sequence). V lost 3 bases, J lost 7 bases, and 16 bases lay in between. Here the CDR3 reads CASSSGPPADEAFF. CDR3 in DNA: TGTGCCAGCAGCTCTGGGCCCCCTGCCGATGAAGCTTTCTTT.

This clone has just a few counts. V gene TRBV9 combines with J gene TRBJ1-1; 7 positions agree with TRBD1. V gave up 4 bases and J gave up 6 bases; unmatched junction bases: 9. There are 14 residues in the CDR3. Per the germline V gene, CDR1 is SGDLS and CDR2 is YYNGEE. The CDR3 nucleotides are TGTGCCAGCAGCCCCACGACAGGGAGCGCTGAAGCTTTCTTT. Residues: CASSPTTGSAEAFF.

The V and J genes are TRBV9 and TRBJ2-2; 8 positions agree with TRBD2. Germline V CDR1 and CDR2: SGDLS, YYNGEE. CDR3 length equals 19 residues. J lost 0 bases, V lost 0 bases, and 10 bases had no gene match. The CDR3 nucleotides are TGTGCCAGCAGCGTAGGATTGGTAGCGGGGTTCACGAACACCGGGGAGCTGTTTTTT. This gives the protein CASSVGLVAGFTNTGELFF.

V and J are TRBV7-2 and TRBJ1-2; no definite D call. Trimming shortened V by 5 bases and J by 8 bases, and 24 bases separated the two germline ends. The CDR3 spans 16 residues. The V gene's germline CDR1 is SGHTA and CDR2 FQGNSA. The CDR3 nucleotides are TGTGCCAGCAGCACGCGGGAGGCGGTTTTATTTGAAGGCTACACCTTC. Translation gives CASSTREAVLFEGYTF.

The rearrangement uses TRBV30 and TRBJ2-7; 10 nucleotides agree with TRBD2. The CDR3 length is 16 residues. V trimming: 0 bases; J trimming: 2 bases; junction bases outside the gene matches: 7. The V gene's germline CDR1 is GTSNPN and CDR2 SVGIG (reference sequence). The CDR3 nucleotides are TGTGCCTGGAGTGTACGGGGGCTAGCGGGGGCCTACGAGCAGTACTTC. Translated: CAWSVRGLAGAYEQYF. The full variable domain, rest sourced from reference TRBV30 and TRBJ2-7, is SQTIHQWPATLVQPVGSPLSLECTVEGTSNPNLYWYRQAAGRGLQLLFYSVGIGQISSEVPQNLSASRPQDRQFILSSKKLLLSDSGFYLCAWSVRGLAGAYEQYFGPGTRLTVT.

The rearrangement links TRBV27 to TRBJ2-1, with D possibly being TRBD2 (5 bases). CDR3 length: 15 amino acids. The V end lost 1 base, the J end lost 7 bases, and 14 bases lay between the germline ends. The germline V gene has CDR1 MNHEY and CDR2 SMNVEV (reference sequence). The CDR3 here is CASSLYTTTSNEQFF. CDR3 DNA: TGTGCCAGCAGTTTATACACAACTACTAGTAATGAGCAGTTCTTC.

This chain connects TRBV7-9 to TRBJ2-7; 7 positions match TRBD1. Germline loops: CDR1 SEHNR, CDR2 FQNEAQ (reference sequence). CDR3 length: 15 amino acids. V trimming: 3 bases; J trimming: 5 bases; junction bases outside the gene matches: 10. In DNA, the CDR3 is TGTGCCAGCAGCTTGGGAGAACTCCAGGGGGACGAGCAGTACTTC. Its translation is CASSLGELQGDEQYF. The full variable domain, in which reference TRBV7-9 and TRBJ2-7 provide the parts outside the CDR3, is DTGVSQNPRHKITKRGQNVTFRCDPISEHNRLYWYRQTLGQGPEFLTYFQNEAQLEKSRLLSDRFSAERPKGSFSTLEIQRTEQGDSAMYLCASSLGELQGDEQYFGPGTRLTVT.

The V call is TRBV4-1, the J call TRBJ2-3, with D possibly TRBD1 on 5 matching bases. The ends were cut back, 2 bases at V and 6 bases at J, with 18 bases in the middle. This CDR3 region has 16 residues. Germline V gives CDR1 MGHRA, CDR2 YSYEKL. This CDR3 is CASSQRSEPGRDTQYF. The CDR3 nucleotides read TGCGCCAGCAGCCAAAGGAGTGAGCCAGGGCGCGATACGCAGTATTTT.

This sequence joins TRBV2 and TRBJ2-5, with D tentatively TRBD2 (5 bases). The CDR3 runs 15 residues. Between the trimmed V and J ends, which lost 8 bases and 12 bases, there was a span of 28 bases. CDR1 is SNHLY, CDR2 FYNNEI, per germline. The CDR3 coding sequence is TGTGCCAGCCGACGGAACGTAGCGAGAGGTCCGCATGAGTACTTC. This sequence encodes CASRRNVARGPHEYF.

This chain connects TRBV5-5 to TRBJ2-7, with TRBD2 as a possible D gene (6 bases). The CDR3 has 16 residues. Germline V gives CDR1 SGHKS, CDR2 YYEKEE (reference sequence). Trimming removed 0 bases at V and 3 bases at J, with 16 bases between. As DNA, the CDR3 is TGTGCCAGCAGCTTGGTGAACATGGGACTGATCTACGAGCAGTACTTC. Translated, it gives CASSLVNMGLIYEQYF. Full variable domain (outside the CDR3, taken from reference TRBV5-5 and TRBJ2-7): DAGVTQSPTHLIKTRGQQVTLRCSPISGHKSVSWYQQVLGQGPQFIFQYYEKEERGRGNFPDRFSARQFPNYSSELNVNALLLGDSALYLCASSLVNMGLIYEQYFGPGTRLTVT.

The rearrangement links TRBV29-1 to TRBJ1-3, with TRBD1 matching over 7 bases. This CDR3 spans 12 amino acids. Germline V CDR1 and CDR2: SQVTM, ANQGSEA. Trimming removed 7 bases from V and 6 bases from J; junction bases left unmatched: 6. In nucleotides, the CDR3 is TGCAGCGGCGGACAGGACCCAAACACCATATATTTT. Translated, it gives CSGGQDPNTIYF.

The chain links TRBV6-5 to TRBJ1-1; possibly TRBD1 for D (6 bases). The germline gives CDR1 MNHEY, CDR2 SVGAGI. Trimming took off 6 bases at V and 5 bases at J, with 16 bases between the two ends. The CDR3 runs to 14 residues. Here the CDR3 DNA reads TGTGCCAGCAGGCGACAGGCTTCGAAGACTGAAGCTTTCTTT. Protein: CASRRQASKTEAFF.

The chain carries TRBV6-5 and TRBJ1-3; possibly TRBD1 for D (6 bases). V was trimmed by 8 bases and J by 4 bases, leaving 12 bases between them. Germline V lookup: CDR1 MNHEY, CDR2 SVGAGI. This CDR3 is built from 13 residues. CDR3 bases: TGTGCCAGCCATGCTGGGGGCGGAAACACCATATATTTT. Translation gives CASHAGGGNTIYF.

This chain connects TRBV6-1 to TRBJ1-4; maybe TRBD1 (6 bases). V dropped 10 bases and J dropped 7 bases, with 16 bases sitting between them. Germline V gives CDR1 MNHNS, CDR2 SASEGT. The CDR3 sequence is 13 residues long. CDR3 nucleotides: TGTGCCATCCCTGGGGGGGGCGGTGAAAAACTGTTTTTT. Protein sequence: CAIPGGGGEKLFF.